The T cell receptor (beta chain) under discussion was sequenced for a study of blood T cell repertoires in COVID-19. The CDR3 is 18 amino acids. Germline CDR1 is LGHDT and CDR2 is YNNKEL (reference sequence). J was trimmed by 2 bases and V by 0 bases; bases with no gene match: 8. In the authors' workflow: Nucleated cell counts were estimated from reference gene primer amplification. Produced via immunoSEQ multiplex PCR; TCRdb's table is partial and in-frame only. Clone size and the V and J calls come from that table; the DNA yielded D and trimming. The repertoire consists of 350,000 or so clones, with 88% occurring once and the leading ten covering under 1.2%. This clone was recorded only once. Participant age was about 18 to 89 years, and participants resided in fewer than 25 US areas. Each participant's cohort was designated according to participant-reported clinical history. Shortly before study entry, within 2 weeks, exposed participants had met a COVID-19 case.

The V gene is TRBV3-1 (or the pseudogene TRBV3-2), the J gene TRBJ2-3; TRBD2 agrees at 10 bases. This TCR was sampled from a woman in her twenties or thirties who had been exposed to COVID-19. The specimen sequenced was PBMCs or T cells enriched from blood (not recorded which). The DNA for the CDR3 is TGTGCCAGCAGCCAAGAGGGCCTAGCGGGAGTGTACACAGATACGCAGTATTTT. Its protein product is CASSQEGLAGVYTDTQYF.